This TCR beta chain stems from a study of shared clonotypes between healthy human individuals. Findings of the study overall: On the whole, naive subsets had larger estimated richness than memory subsets had.

Across several immunoSEQ plates, the genomic DNA of each subset was split evenly. The data were produced by immunoSEQ multiplex PCR, yet TCRdb's version contains in-frame clones alone and is incomplete. The table has about 1.9 million clones, just over 90% seen once. As concerns this clone: Its target is unknown.

Trimming took 9 bases from V and 4 from J; bases not matched to a gene: 12. The germline gives CDR1 LNHDA, CDR2 SQIVND (reference sequence). The CDR3 extends over 14 amino acids. CD45RO-negative cells were positively selected for CCR7, leaving out terminally differentiated effector memory CD45RA+ cells. This chain joins TRBV19 and TRBJ2-7, with 7 bases fitting TRBD1. The clonotype originates from a man aged 18 to 30 in good health. Some clones in this sample may be carry-over from other donors' samples. Sequenced: naive CD8+ T cells from PBMCs. As DNA, the CDR3 is TGTGCCAGCGCTCTCGGGACAGAGAATTACGAGCAGTACTTC. It yields the protein CASALGTENYEQYF.